This T cell receptor beta chain was observed in a study of vaccination and CD4 T cells after COVID-19. General study findings and limits: Spike mono-reactivity marked 304 of 307 vaccine-specific clones in convalescent patients.

This clonotype has a single count. Its antigen remains unidentified. The length of the CDR3 is 17 residues. The V gene end was trimmed by 5 bases and the J gene end by 5 bases; junction bases not matched to a gene: 11. Per germline, CDR1 MDHEN and CDR2 SYDVKM. Sequenced with the Oncomine TCR Beta short-read assay was DNA taken from cultured CD4+ T cells. TCRdb independently ran MiXCR on the PCR reads; one entry per CDR3 protein. The profile shows approximately 16,000 distinct CDR3 sequences, over 60% of them singletons. The treatment was: approximately 9-day PBMC culture with coronavirus spike peptide pools or control peptides (ViraFEST assay).

The sample taken for sequencing was CD4+ T cells from blood, cultured in vitro. The V call is TRBV28, the J call TRBJ2-2; 10 positions agree with TRBD2. The receptor was isolated from a human donor who had recovered from COVID-19. CDR3 region: CASSLQGVAGGTGELFF. In nucleotides, the CDR3 is TGTGCCAGCAGTCTTCAAGGGGTAGCGGGAGGAACCGGGGAGCTGTTTTTT. Full variable domain (missing parts from reference TRBV28 and TRBJ2-2): DVKVTQSSRYLVKRTGEKVFLECVQDMDHENMFWYRQDPGLGLRLIYFSYDVKMKEKGDIPEGYSVSREKKERFSLILESASTNQTSMYLCASSLQGVAGGTGELFFGEGSRLTVL.